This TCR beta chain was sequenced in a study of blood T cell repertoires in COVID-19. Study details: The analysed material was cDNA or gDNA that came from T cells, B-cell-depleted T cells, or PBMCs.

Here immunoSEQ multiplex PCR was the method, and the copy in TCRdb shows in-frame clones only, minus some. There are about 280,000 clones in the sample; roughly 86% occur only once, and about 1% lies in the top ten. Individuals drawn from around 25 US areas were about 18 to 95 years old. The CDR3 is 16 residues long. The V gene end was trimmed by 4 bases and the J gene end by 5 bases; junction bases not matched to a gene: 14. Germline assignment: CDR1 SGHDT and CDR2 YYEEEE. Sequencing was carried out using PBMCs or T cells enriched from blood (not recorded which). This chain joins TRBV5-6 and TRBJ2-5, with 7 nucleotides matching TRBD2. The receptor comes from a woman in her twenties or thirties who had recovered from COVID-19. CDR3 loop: CASSVLSGPEGETQYF. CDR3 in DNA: TGTGCCAGCAGCGTCCTTAGCGGGCCTGAAGGGGAGACCCAGTACTTC.